The 27 T cell receptor beta chains below all came from one sample that was sequenced in a study of cytomegalovirus exposure and HLA in healthy donors. The PCR employed 60 Vbeta primers together with 13 Jbeta primers. Libraries were prepared by immunoSEQ multiplex PCR; TCRdb keeps only in-frame clonotypes and omits some of them. The repertoire table contains 100,000 to 150,000 clones. The sample consisted of PBMCs. The receptor set was obtained from a man aged 18 to 29 in good health and CMV-seronegative.

V and J are TRBV12-5 and TRBJ1-3; D is undetermined. This CDR3 is 13 amino acids long. V lost 6 bases and J 2 bases, leaving 8 bases between the germline ends. Germline V lookup: CDR1 LGHNT, CDR2 FRNRAP. CDR3 in amino acids: CASGAEAGNTIYF. In nucleotides, the CDR3 is TGTGCTAGTGGGGCAGAAGCTGGAAACACCATATATTTT.

The CDR3 DNA sequence: TGTGCCAGCAGCTCAGCGGGGAGTGGGGAGACCCAGTACTTC. Translating gives CASSSAGSGETQYF. The V call is TRBV25-1, the J call TRBJ2-5; TRBD2 agrees at 7 bases. Trimming cost V 6 bases and J 5 bases; bases outside gene matches: 9. This CDR3 is built from 14 residues. The germline gives CDR1 MGHDK, CDR2 SYGVNS.

The V call is TRBV9, the J call TRBJ2-7, with TRBD2 identical over 11 bases. Unmatched junction bases numbered 12, after V lost 6 bases and J lost 7 bases. This CDR3 is built from 15 residues. Germline CDR1 is SGDLS and CDR2 is YYNGEE. CDR3 nucleotide sequence: TGTGCCAGCAACACTCCGGGACTAGCGGATCCGGAGCAGTACTTC. This gives the protein CASNTPGLADPEQYF.

The rearrangement links TRBV5-5 to TRBJ1-4; a weak D match, TRBD1 (5 bases). V was clipped by 3 bases and J by 8 bases, with 14 bases between them. This CDR3 spans 14 amino acids. Per germline, CDR1 SGHKS and CDR2 YYEKEE (reference sequence). DNA for the CDR3: TGTGCCAGCAGCTATACCGGGGGGGGAGAAAAACTGTTTTTT. This sequence encodes CASSYTGGGEKLFF.

The chain has TRBV5-1 and TRBJ1-6; 8 nucleotides align to TRBD1. V was pared by 0 bases and J by 8 bases, with 1 base of the junction left unmatched. Germline loops: CDR1 SGHRS, CDR2 YFSETQ. The CDR3 covers 14 residues. CDR3 in DNA: TGCGCCAGCAGCTTGGAACAGGGGGATTCACCCCTCCACTTT. This gives the protein CASSLEQGDSPLHF.

V is TRBV27 and J is TRBJ1-5; 10 nucleotides align to TRBD1. Germline V gene lookup returns CDR1 MNHEY and CDR2 SMNVEV (reference sequence). The CDR3 is 14 residues long. Trimming cost V 6 bases and J 7 bases; bases outside gene matches: 6. CDR3 DNA sequence: TGTGCCAGCAGCCAAGGGACAGGGGAACAGCCCCAGCATTTT. Protein: CASSQGTGEQPQHF.

The chain has TRBV4-3 and TRBJ2-7; 8 nucleotides line up with TRBD1. Losses at the gene ends were 0 bases for V and 6 bases for J; bases not matched to a gene: 7. The CDR3 contains 15 residues. Germline lookup yields CDR1 LGHNA and CDR2 YSLEER. The CDR3 loop reads CASSQDDDRGGEQYF. As DNA, the CDR3 is TGCGCCAGCAGCCAAGACGACGACAGGGGTGGCGAGCAGTACTTC.

The gene calls are TRBV11-3 and TRBJ2-3; TRBD2 matches 10 bases. Germline V gene sequence: CDR1 SGHNT, CDR2 YENEEA. V shed 5 bases, J shed 2 bases, and the junction held 7 bases outside the gene matches. The CDR3 contains 16 residues. The CDR3 nucleotides read TGTGCCAGCAGCCATTGGACTAGCGGAGCCACAGATACGCAGTATTTT. Encoded protein: CASSHWTSGATDTQYF.

The CDR3 DNA sequence: TGTGCCAGCTCACCACCAGCAGGACAGGGAAGCTACGAGCAGTACTTC. It translates to CASSPPAGQGSYEQYF. The gene calls are TRBV18 and TRBJ2-7; 8 bases match TRBD1. V shed 0 bases and J 3 bases; nucleotides not matched to a gene: 7. The CDR3 is 16 amino acids. In germline, CDR1 is KGHSH, CDR2 LQKENI.

The chain uses TRBV6-1 and TRBJ2-3, with D possibly TRBD1 on 6 matching bases. The CDR3 extends over 12 amino acids. CDR1 and CDR2 from the germline V gene are MNHNS and SASEGT. V was cut by 7 bases and J by 3 bases, with 8 bases left in between. As DNA, the CDR3 is TGTGCCAGCAACAGGGTTACAGATACGCAGTATTTT. This translates into CASNRVTDTQYF.

The J gene is TRBJ2-7, the V gene TRBV6-5; TRBD2 matches 11 bases. This CDR3 is built from 16 residues. The germline CDR1 and CDR2 sequences are MNHEY and SVGAGI. V lost 0 bases and J lost 2; bases outside the gene matches: 3. CDR3 protein: CASSYSVSGGAYEQYF. CDR3 coding DNA: TGTGCCAGCAGTTACTCCGTTAGCGGGGGGGCCTACGAGCAGTACTTC.

The J gene is TRBJ2-7, the V gene TRBV7-9; 8 positions match TRBD1. There are 14 residues in the CDR3. V shed 5 bases and J 2 bases; nucleotides not matched to a gene: 5. Germline V gene sequence: CDR1 SEHNR, CDR2 FQNEAQ (reference sequence). CDR3 protein: CASSPWDRTYEQYF. The CDR3 coding sequence is TGTGCCAGCAGCCCATGGGACAGGACCTACGAGCAGTACTTC.

The chain has TRBV9 and TRBJ1-5; D might be TRBD1 (5 bases). This CDR3 contains 14 residues. Per the germline V gene, CDR1 is SGDLS and CDR2 is YYNGEE. Trimming took 0 bases from V and 3 from J, leaving 7 bases between them. The CDR3, as DNA: TGTGCCAGCAGCGTAGGACAGTCCAATCAGCCCCAGCATTTT. This translates into CASSVGQSNQPQHF.

V is TRBV19 and J is TRBJ1-1; D is possibly TRBD1 (5 bases). This CDR3 contains 19 residues. Germline CDR1 reads LNHDA; CDR2 reads SQIVND (reference sequence). The ends were cut back, 2 bases at V and 4 bases at J, with 26 bases in the middle. The CDR3 DNA reads as TGTGCCAGTAGTATAAAGGGGATGGGCTCGGCTTCCGGTGGCACTGAAGCTTTCTTT. It yields the protein CASSIKGMGSASGGTEAFF.

CDR3 DNA: TGTGCCAGCATTACGGACAGGGCGAACACCGGGGAGCTGTTTTTT. Encoded protein: CASITDRANTGELFF. The chain couples TRBV2 to TRBJ2-2, with 8 bases matching TRBD1. Per germline, CDR1 SNHLY and CDR2 FYNNEI. The junction had 4 bases not matched to a gene; V was cut back by 7 bases and J by 0 bases. The CDR3 totals 15 residues.

The chain employs TRBV19 and TRBJ2-3; TRBD2 agrees at 10 bases. Germline CDR1 LNHDA, CDR2 SQIVND (reference sequence). V dropped 7 bases and J dropped 1; count of bases not matched to a gene: 5. The CDR3 loop spans 15 amino acids. The CDR3 nucleotides read TGTGCCAGTACCGTCGGGACTAGCGGCACAGATACGCAGTATTTT. This sequence encodes CASTVGTSGTDTQYF.

The genes are TRBV4-3 and TRBJ2-1, with unresolved D. The V end was cut by 3 bases, the J end by 0 bases, with 9 bases between. Germline V gives CDR1 LGHNA, CDR2 YSLEER. CDR3 size: 15 residues. The DNA for the CDR3 is TGCGCCAGCAGCCATTATTCTAGCTCCTACAATGAGCAGTTCTTC. Residues: CASSHYSSSYNEQFF.

Points on this clone: The junction does not match germline at one end; this may be a read error. The CDR3 DNA reads TGTGCCAGCAGTTTATTTCAGGACGGGACTGAAGCTCTCTTT. Translated: CASSLFQDGTEALF. The chain employs TRBV27 and TRBJ1-1; tentatively, D is TRBD1 (5 bases). CDR1 MNHEY and CDR2 SMNVEV come from the germline V gene (reference sequence). This CDR3 is 14 amino acids long.

The gene calls are TRBV29-1 and TRBJ2-5; D is perhaps TRBD2 (6 bases). Trimming took off 4 bases at V and 3 bases at J, with 9 bases between the two ends. Per the germline V gene, CDR1 is SQVTM and CDR2 is ANQGSEA. The CDR3 is 12 amino acids. The CDR3 sequence is CSVGGGKETQYF. The CDR3 nucleotides read TGCAGCGTTGGGGGAGGAAAAGAGACCCAGTACTTC.

The V call is TRBV6-5, the J call TRBJ2-3; 7 positions match TRBD2. From germline, CDR1 is MNHEY and CDR2 SVGAGI. The CDR3 length is 15 residues. Unmatched junction bases numbered 9, after V lost 7 bases and J lost 2 bases. The CDR3 sequence: CASMVRGGTTDTQYF. The CDR3 region has the DNA TGTGCCAGCATGGTCCGCGGGGGAACCACAGATACGCAGTATTTT.

The rearrangement uses TRBV4-3 and TRBJ2-1, with a tentative D call TRBD1 (5 bases). Per the germline V gene, CDR1 is LGHNA and CDR2 is YSLEER. This CDR3 comprises 16 residues. V was pared by 0 bases and J by 4 bases, with 13 bases between. CDR3: CASSQEAGSPYNEQFF. In nucleotides, the CDR3 is TGCGCCAGCAGCCAAGAAGCAGGGTCGCCATACAATGAGCAGTTCTTC.

The gene calls are TRBV29-1 and TRBJ2-1; tentatively, D is TRBD1 (6 bases). V was pared by 4 bases and J by 6 bases, with 10 bases between. The CDR3 loop spans 12 amino acids. Germline CDR1 is SQVTM and CDR2 is ANQGSEA. This CDR3 reads CSVGGQINEQFF. CDR3 coding DNA: TGCAGCGTTGGAGGACAGATCAATGAGCAGTTCTTC.

The chain employs TRBV12-5 and TRBJ1-5; no clear D. Germline lookup yields CDR1 LGHNT and CDR2 FRNRAP. The CDR3 consists of 13 residues. V shed 5 bases and J shed 4 bases, with 9 bases lying between them. The CDR3 region is CASGPELNQPQHF. The CDR3 DNA is TGTGCTAGTGGTCCCGAGCTGAATCAGCCCCAGCATTTT. Drawing the rest from reference TRBV12-5 and TRBJ1-5, the complete variable domain is DARVTQTPRHKVTEMGQEVTMRCQPILGHNTVFWYRQTMMQGLELLAYFRNRAPLDDSGMPKDRFSAEMPDATLATLKIQPSEPRDSAVYFCASGPELNQPQHFGDGTRLSIL.

The rearrangement joins TRBV5-6 to TRBJ2-7; possible D gene TRBD1, 6 bases. Germline V gene data show CDR1 as SGHDT and CDR2 as YYEEEE. The CDR3 has 14 amino acids. The V and J ends lost 4 bases and 4 bases respectively, with 15 bases between them. Here the CDR3 reads CASSAVQGAYEQYF. The CDR3 coding sequence is TGTGCCAGCAGCGCCGTACAGGGTGCATACGAGCAGTACTTC.

The J gene is TRBJ2-7, the V gene TRBV28; D not certain. V lost 6 bases to trimming and J lost 4 bases, with 10 bases between them. In germline, CDR1 is MDHEN, CDR2 SYDVKM. The CDR3 consists of 12 residues. CDR3 sequence reads: CASSKPGYEQYF. CDR3 nucleotide sequence: TGTGCCAGCAGCAAACCCGGGTACGAGCAGTACTTC.

The chain is built from TRBV7-4 and TRBJ1-1, with 8 bases identical to TRBD1. The CDR3 is 16 residues long. CDR1 SGHVT and CDR2 SQSDAQ come from the germline V gene. The trim removed 5 bases at V and 2 bases at J, leaving 10 bases unmatched. CDR3: CASSLDRDGTNTEAFF. The CDR3 coding sequence is TGTGCCAGCAGCCTGGACAGGGATGGGACAAACACTGAAGCTTTCTTT.

The chain links TRBV28 to TRBJ1-1; D possibly corresponds to TRBD1 (6 bases). Trimming removed 4 bases at V and 1 base at J, with 16 bases between. Germline loops: CDR1 MDHEN, CDR2 SYDVKM. This CDR3 is 16 amino acids long. As DNA, the CDR3 is TGTGCCAGCAGTTCGTCACAGGGCTCGTGGAACACTGAAGCTTTCTTT. It encodes CASSSSQGSWNTEAFF.